These T cell receptor beta chains were read from a single sample in a study of response to subunit inactivated influenza vaccine. TCRdb re-called the RT-PCR reads with MiXCR, one entry per CDR3 protein. The sample yields 160,000 or so distinct CDR3 sequences, about 11% seen once. The sample consisted of non-naive T cells sorted from PBMCs, taken 35 to 45 days after vaccination. The receptors shown here come from a middle-aged man who received an inactivated influenza vaccine. Both conserved end residues are part of each CDR3. A D gene is named only where the DNA matches it firmly. Where a row states a size, it is once, few, many or the class of an expanded clone; other rows omit it.

v_call	j_call	clone_size	d_call	cdr3_aa	cdr3_nt
TRBV12-5	TRBJ2-3	few	-	CASAPSLGTQYF	TGTGCTAGTGCCCCATCCCTTGGTACGCAGTATTTT
TRBV4-1	TRBJ2-2	many	TRBD1	CASSGRTGGTGELFF	TGCGCCAGCAGCGGACGGACAGGGGGTACCGGGGAGCTGTTTTTT
TRBV11-1	TRBJ2-7	few	TRBD1	CASSSGTGFYEQYF	TGTGCCAGCAGCTCCGGGACAGGGTTCTACGAGCAGTACTTC
TRBV14	TRBJ2-3	many	-	CASSQTTDTQYF	TGTGCCAGCAGCCAAACCACAGATACGCAGTATTTT
TRBV24-1	TRBJ2-7	few	-	CATSDPSTGSYEQYF	TGTGCCACCAGTGACCCGTCGACAGGCTCCTACGAGCAGTACTTC
TRBV7-9	TRBJ2-7	few	-	CASSSTSSSYEQYF	TGTGCCAGCAGCTCTACTAGCAGTTCCTACGAGCAGTACTTC
TRBV24-1	TRBJ2-1	many	-	CATSDGTVVNEQFF	TGTGCCACCAGTGATGGGACGGTGGTCAATGAGCAGTTCTTC
TRBV6-2/TRBV6-3	TRBJ2-1	-	-	CASSYVERERSSYNEQFF	TGTGCCAGCAGTTACGTTGAGAGGGAGAGGAGCTCCTACAATGAGCAGTTCTTC
TRBV7-2	TRBJ2-7	-	TRBD2	CASRVTSASSYEQYF	TGTGCCAGCAGGGTGACTAGCGCCTCCTCCTACGAGCAGTACTTC
TRBV12-3/TRBV12-4	TRBJ2-7	-	-	CASSFGTARYEQYF	TGTGCCAGCAGTTTTGGGACGGCGCGCTACGAGCAGTACTTC
TRBV20-1	TRBJ2-1	-	-	CSAEGLSNEQFF	TGCAGTGCCGAGGGACTCTCCAATGAGCAGTTCTTC
TRBV20-1	TRBJ1-2	-	-	CSATRGGTNYGYTF	TGCAGTGCTACGAGGGGAGGAACTAACTATGGCTACACCTTC
TRBV7-8	TRBJ1-1	-	-	CASSSPRDRNTEAFF	TGTGCCAGCAGCTCCCCCAGGGATCGGAACACTGAAGCTTTCTTT
TRBV9	TRBJ1-1	few	-	CASSVSAIMDTEAFF	TGTGCCAGCAGCGTATCGGCCATCATGGACACTGAAGCTTTCTTT
TRBV12-3/TRBV12-4	TRBJ1-3	few	-	CASTPGNTIYF	TGTGCCAGCACCCCAGGGAACACCATATATTTT
TRBV9	TRBJ2-2	-	-	CASSSPRATGELFF	TGTGCCAGCAGTTCCCCCCGGGCAACCGGGGAGCTGTTTTTT
TRBV12-3/TRBV12-4	TRBJ1-1	-	-	CASSLVVAEAFF	TGTGCCAGCAGTTTAGTGGTGGCTGAAGCTTTCTTT
TRBV2	TRBJ2-3	-	-	CASSEAGTSTDTQYF	TGTGCCAGCAGTGAGGCAGGGACTAGCACAGATACGCAGTATTTT
TRBV2	TRBJ2-1	few	-	CASTRDNYNEQFF	TGTGCCAGCACTCGGGACAACTACAATGAGCAGTTCTTC
TRBV7-9	TRBJ2-3	many	TRBD2	CASSFTALAGFTDTQYF	TGTGCCAGCAGCTTCACAGCACTAGCGGGATTCACAGATACGCAGTATTTT
TRBV28	TRBJ2-3	-	TRBD1	CASSSPYGTGSRTDTQYF	TGTGCCAGCAGTTCCCCTTACGGGACAGGGTCGAGAACAGATACGCAGTATTTT
TRBV4-3	TRBJ2-2	many	TRBD2	CASSQEFRAGANGELFF	TGCGCCAGCAGCCAAGAGTTCAGAGCGGGAGCGAACGGGGAGCTGTTTTTT
TRBV18	TRBJ1-2	-	-	CASSPGLSHGYTF	TGTGCCAGCTCACCAGGACTGAGCCACGGCTACACCTTC
TRBV4-3	TRBJ2-6	many	-	CASSQERERTSGANVLTF	TGCGCCAGCAGCCAAGAAAGAGAGCGGACCTCTGGGGCCAACGTCCTGACTTTC
TRBV20-1	TRBJ2-1	-	-	CSAEEQFF	TGCAGTGCTGAAGAGCAGTTCTTC
TRBV12-3/TRBV12-4	TRBJ1-1	few	-	CASSFRGASTEAFF	TGTGCCAGCAGTTTTCGGGGAGCTTCCACTGAAGCTTTCTTT